The 27 T cell receptor beta chains below were found in one sample sequenced in a study of cytomegalovirus exposure and HLA in healthy donors. The PCR had 60 Vbeta and 13 Jbeta primers. Sequencing was performed with immunoSEQ multiplex PCR; in TCRdb, only in-frame clones are kept and a portion is missing. The sample carries approximately 160,000 clones, roughly 80% recorded once. The sample was PBMCs. Receptors were obtained from a boy younger than 10 in good health and CMV-seronegative.

The chain joins TRBV15 to TRBJ1-1; a possible D gene is TRBD1 (6 bases). The germline V gene encodes CDR1 LNHNV and CDR2 YYDKDF (reference sequence). Trimming left V 0 bases short and J 1 base short, with 9 bases between. The CDR3 has 15 amino acids. DNA for the CDR3: TGTGCCACCAGCAGAGAGGCCAGGGGGAACACTGAAGCTTTCTTT. It encodes CATSREARGNTEAFF.

This chain uses TRBV7-9 with TRBJ2-2; a weak D match, TRBD2 (6 bases). The CDR3 spans 13 residues. CDR1 and CDR2 from the germline V gene are SEHNR and FQNEAQ (reference sequence). Trimming stripped 3 bases from V and 7 bases from J, with 9 bases between. The CDR3 DNA sequence: TGTGCCAGCAGCTTGGGGGGATACGGGGAGCTGTTTTTT. Protein sequence: CASSLGGYGELFF.

The V gene is TRBV9, the J gene TRBJ1-1, with unresolved D. This CDR3 is built from 15 residues. V was trimmed by 4 bases and J by 5 bases, leaving 18 bases between them. Germline V CDR1 and CDR2: SGDLS, YYNGEE. The CDR3 sequence is CASSRALGVVTEAFF. The CDR3 nucleotides are TGTGCCAGCAGCCGAGCCCTCGGGGTGGTAACTGAAGCTTTCTTT.

J is TRBJ2-1 and V is TRBV19, with unresolved D. The V end was cut by 5 bases, the J end by 3 bases, with 14 bases between. This CDR3 spans 15 amino acids. Germline-derived CDR1 and CDR2 are LNHDA and SQIVND (reference sequence). The DNA for the CDR3 is TGTGCCAGTAGTGACCTCGGGTACTACTACAATGAGCAGTTCTTC. As protein: CASSDLGYYYNEQFF.

J is TRBJ2-1 and V is TRBV7-2; 8 bases match TRBD2. The CDR3 length is 15 residues. With 1 base clipped from V and 9 bases from J, the junction kept 8 bases outside the gene matches. Germline V lookup: CDR1 SGHTA, CDR2 FQGNSA. This CDR3 reads CASSLDPSGRREQFF. CDR3 DNA: TGTGCCAGCAGCTTAGACCCCAGCGGGAGACGTGAGCAGTTCTTC.

The V gene is TRBV2, the J gene TRBJ1-5; maybe TRBD1 (5 bases). Trimming removed 5 bases from V and 0 bases from J, with 11 bases in between. CDR1 SNHLY and CDR2 FYNNEI come from the germline V gene. The CDR3 has 15 amino acids. CDR3 sequence: CASSPQGYSNQPQHF. The CDR3 nucleotides are TGTGCCAGCAGTCCTCAGGGATATAGCAATCAGCCCCAGCATTTT.

This clone was detected once. The rearrangement uses TRBV7-9 and TRBJ2-4, with TRBD2 identical over 15 bases. CDR1 SEHNR and CDR2 FQNEAQ come from the germline V gene (reference sequence). Losses at the gene ends were 5 bases for V and 0 bases for J; bases not matched to a gene: 5. The CDR3 runs to 18 residues. CDR3 nucleotide sequence: TGTGCCAGCAGCCTTGGACTAGCGGGAGGGAGAGCCAAAAACATTCAGTACTTC. Its protein is CASSLGLAGGRAKNIQYF.

This rearrangement joins TRBV18 to TRBJ2-6, with a possible D match to TRBD2 (5 bases). This CDR3 comprises 16 residues. Trimming shortened V by 3 bases and J by 1 base, and 10 bases separated the two germline ends. Per germline, CDR1 KGHSH and CDR2 LQKENI. The CDR3, as DNA: TGTGCCAGCTCACCTGTGACGGGGTCTGGGGCCAACGTCCTGACTTTC. Protein sequence: CASSPVTGSGANVLTF.

This CDR3 reads CASSLGGGSVTEAFF. The CDR3 DNA sequence: TGCGCCAGCAGCTTGGGGGGTGGGAGCGTCACTGAAGCTTTCTTT. The rearrangement joins TRBV5-1 to TRBJ1-1, with D unresolved. Trimming took off 0 bases at V and 4 bases at J, with 13 bases between the two ends. Germline V gene data show CDR1 as SGHRS and CDR2 as YFSETQ. The CDR3 loop spans 15 amino acids.

The V gene is TRBV5-1, the J gene TRBJ2-2; 7 bases are shared with TRBD1. J was trimmed by 6 bases and V by 4 bases; bases with no gene match: 6. The CDR3 sequence is 14 residues long. Germline CDR1 and CDR2: SGHRS and YFSETQ. The CDR3 here is CASSSSQGAGELFF. CDR3 nucleotides: TGCGCCAGCAGCAGCAGTCAGGGGGCCGGGGAGCTGTTTTTT.

This rearrangement joins TRBV20-1 to TRBJ2-3; D gene ambiguous. The germline gives CDR1 DFQATT, CDR2 SNEGSKA (reference sequence). The CDR3 loop spans 11 amino acids. V lost 5 bases to trimming and J lost 2 bases, with 5 bases between them. The CDR3 sequence: CSAQYTDTQYF. The CDR3 DNA reads TGCAGTGCTCAGTACACAGATACGCAGTATTTT.

The chain has TRBV29-1 and TRBJ1-5; D not resolved. Germline V CDR1 and CDR2: SQVTM, ANQGSEA. The CDR3 is 13 residues long. Trimming removed 5 bases at V and 7 bases at J, with 15 bases between. The CDR3 loop is CSVLGAGEQPQHF. The CDR3, as DNA: TGCAGCGTTTTAGGTGCGGGAGAGCAGCCCCAGCATTTT.

V and J are TRBV27 and TRBJ2-1, with D unresolved. The CDR3 is 13 amino acids. The V end was cut by 3 bases, the J end by 7 bases, with 10 bases between. CDR1 and CDR2 from the germline V gene are MNHEY and SMNVEV (reference sequence). CDR3 in amino acids: CASSFSGRNEQFF. The CDR3 DNA follows: TGTGCCAGCAGTTTTTCAGGAAGGAATGAGCAGTTCTTC.

This chain joins TRBV27 and TRBJ2-7, with D possibly matching TRBD1 (6 bases). V lost 3 bases to trimming and J lost 4 bases, with 13 bases between them. There are 14 residues in the CDR3. Per germline, CDR1 MNHEY and CDR2 SMNVEV (reference sequence). As DNA, the CDR3 is TGTGCCAGCAGTTTGAGGACAGTCGGGTACGAGCAGTACTTC. Residues: CASSLRTVGYEQYF.

J is TRBJ2-3 and V is TRBV19, with 9 bases fitting TRBD2. The V and J ends lost 4 bases and 4 bases, in that order; junction bases with no gene match: 21. Germline CDR1 reads LNHDA; CDR2 reads SQIVND (reference sequence). The CDR3 covers 20 residues. The CDR3 here is CASSKWDDFSGSGQADTQYF. For the CDR3, the DNA is TGTGCCAGTAGTAAATGGGACGACTTTAGCGGGAGTGGGCAGGCAGATACGCAGTATTTT.

This rearrangement joins TRBV7-6 to TRBJ2-2; 7 bases match TRBD1. The CDR3 is 16 residues long. Trimming cost V 6 bases and J 0 bases; bases outside gene matches: 7. The germline gives CDR1 SGHVS, CDR2 FNYEAQ. The chain's CDR3 is CASRKGTVTNTGELFF. Written as DNA, the CDR3 is TGTGCCAGCAGAAAGGGGACAGTGACGAACACCGGGGAGCTGTTTTTT. Combining the CDR3 with reference TRBV7-6 and TRBJ2-2 gives the whole variable domain GAGVSQSPRYKVTKRGQDVALRCDPISGHVSLYWYRQALGQGPEFLTYFNYEAQQDKSGLPNDRFSAERPEGSISTLTIQRTEQRDSAMYRCASRKGTVTNTGELFFGEGSRLTVL.

The V gene is TRBV21-1, the J gene TRBJ2-5; no check of the table's D call, TRBD1, against the DNA was made. The better agreement between TRBJ2-7 and the DNA end casts doubt on the J call. TRBV21-1 is a listed pseudogene. The CDR3 loop spans 16 amino acids. Here the CDR3 DNA reads TGTGCCAGCAGCAAAGAAAGTAACAGGGGGCGGTACGAGCAGTACTTC. Amino acid sequence: CASSKESNRGRYEQYF.

The gene calls are TRBV28 and TRBJ1-5; D possibly corresponds to TRBD1 (5 bases). The CDR3 sequence is 15 residues long. Trimming took off 3 bases at V and 3 bases at J, with 12 bases between the two ends. Germline lookup yields CDR1 MDHEN and CDR2 SYDVKM. This chain's CDR3 is CASSFGRVFNQPQHF. DNA of the CDR3: TGTGCCAGCAGTTTCGGCAGGGTTTTCAATCAGCCCCAGCATTTT.

The chain carries TRBV19 and TRBJ2-7, with 10 bases matching TRBD2. Per the germline V gene, CDR1 is LNHDA and CDR2 is SQIVND (reference sequence). The CDR3 length is 13 residues. Trimming removed 9 bases from V and 6 bases from J; junction bases left unmatched: 8. CDR3 protein: CARAQGLAREQYF. CDR3 DNA sequence: TGTGCCAGGGCCCAGGGACTAGCGCGCGAGCAGTACTTC.

The gene calls are TRBV6-1 and TRBJ2-7, with TRBD2 identical over 14 bases. The CDR3 is 13 residues long. The ends lost 6 bases at V and 5 bases at J; junction bases unmatched: 0. Looked up from germline, CDR1 is MNHNS and CDR2 is SASEGT. The CDR3 loop is CASRTSGRDEQYF. The DNA of the CDR3 is TGTGCCAGCAGGACTAGCGGGAGGGACGAGCAGTACTTC.

The chain joins TRBV6-4 to TRBJ2-3, with TRBD2 matching over 12 bases. Germline V lookup: CDR1 MRHNA, CDR2 SNTAGT. The CDR3 covers 17 residues. Trimming at V came to 5 bases and at J to 3 bases, leaving 9 bases not matched to a gene. Written as DNA, the CDR3 is TGTGCCAGCAGTTGGCTAGCGGGAGGGCCCAGGACAGATACGCAGTATTTT. This gives the protein CASSWLAGGPRTDTQYF.

The chain links TRBV6-1 to TRBJ2-1; 7 nucleotides line up with TRBD1. This CDR3 has 16 residues. CDR1 is MNHNS, CDR2 SASEGT, per germline. V lost 2 bases and J lost 6; bases outside the gene matches: 10. CDR3 region: CASSETPDRTLNEQFF. DNA of the CDR3: TGTGCCAGCAGTGAAACCCCGGACAGGACCCTCAATGAGCAGTTCTTC.

V gene TRBV27 combines with J gene TRBJ2-1, with D perhaps TRBD2 (5 bases). The length of the CDR3 is 15 residues. The ends were cut back, 3 bases at V and 4 bases at J, with 13 bases in the middle. Looked up from germline, CDR1 is MNHEY and CDR2 is SMNVEV (reference sequence). CDR3 amino acids: CASSFGMGYYNEQFF. The CDR3 bases are TGTGCCAGCAGTTTCGGGATGGGGTATTACAATGAGCAGTTCTTC.

The chain carries TRBV27 and TRBJ1-1; TRBD1 might be the D (5 bases). Germline V lookup: CDR1 MNHEY, CDR2 SMNVEV (reference sequence). The V end was cut by 7 bases, the J end by 3 bases, with 21 bases between. This CDR3 is built from 16 residues. DNA of the CDR3: TGTGCCAGCAAAACTACCTATCGGGGGGACGACACTGAAGCTTTCTTT. As protein: CASKTTYRGDDTEAFF.

J is TRBJ2-2 and V is TRBV4-1; no reliable D call. Germline loops: CDR1 MGHRA, CDR2 YSYEKL. The CDR3 length is 14 residues. The ends were cut back, 0 bases at V and 6 bases at J, with 8 bases in the middle. The CDR3 DNA follows: TGCGCCAGCAGCCAAGAGCAAGGAGCCGGGGAGCTGTTTTTT. Its protein is CASSQEQGAGELFF.

This chain connects TRBV14 to TRBJ2-7, with 8 bases identical to TRBD1. With V trimmed by 4 bases and J by 5 bases, 7 bases remained unmatched. Germline-derived CDR1 and CDR2 are SGHDN and FVKESK. The CDR3 is 14 amino acids. The CDR3 coding sequence is TGTGCCAGCAGCCCCGGGACAGGCCGAGACGAGCAGTACTTC. Translated: CASSPGTGRDEQYF.

The chain employs TRBV6-5 and TRBJ2-7; possibly TRBD2 for D (6 bases). The CDR3 sequence is 14 residues long. V shed 6 bases and J shed 2 bases, with 14 bases lying between them. Germline V lookup: CDR1 MNHEY, CDR2 SVGAGI. The CDR3 reads CASSGTPNPYEQYF. Written as DNA, the CDR3 is TGTGCCAGCAGCGGGACTCCGAATCCCTACGAGCAGTACTTC.